The 32 T cell receptor beta chains in this list originate from one sample, sequenced in a study of T-cell reconstitution after alpha-beta-depleted transplantation in children. Using unique molecular identifiers, the investigators prepared the TCRbeta library. TCRdb processed the PCR reads anew with MiXCR; each CDR3 protein has one entry. In the table there are some 150,000 distinct CDR3 sequences, 8.8% of which are singletons. The sample was PBMCs, mostly from graft donor cells, taken 180 days after TCRalphabeta/CD19-depleted stem cell transplant. Source of these receptors: a female patient aged 2-15 years who had a stem cell transplant for congenital amegakaryocytic thrombocytopenia, so the T cells may come from the graft donor.

This clonotype has a count of ten or more. The genes are TRBV20-1 and TRBJ2-7; D is perhaps TRBD1 (5 bases). The CDR3 has 16 residues. V was clipped by 1 base and J by 5 bases, with 21 bases between them. Germline lookup yields CDR1 DFQATT and CDR2 SNEGSKA (reference sequence). The CDR3 loop is CSARAYRSPRSNEQYF. DNA of the CDR3: TGCAGTGCTAGAGCCTACAGGTCCCCTAGGAGCAACGAGCAGTACTTC.

This clonotype was observed many times. The V and J genes are TRBV6-5 and TRBJ2-2; TRBD1 matches 8 bases. There are 15 residues in the CDR3. J lost 3 bases, V lost 7 bases, and 7 bases had no gene match. The germline V gene encodes CDR1 MNHEY and CDR2 SVGAGI. The CDR3 DNA is TGTGCCAGCACCGACAGGGGTGTACACACCGGGGAGCTGTTTTTT. Its translation is CASTDRGVHTGELFF.

This clonotype occurred many times. The rearrangement links TRBV28 to TRBJ2-7; D is uncertain. V shed 2 bases and J shed 0 bases, with 8 bases lying between them. The CDR3 length is 14 residues. The germline CDR1 and CDR2 sequences are MDHEN and SYDVKM. CDR3 amino acids: CASSLDTFSYEQYF. The CDR3 bases are TGTGCCAGCAGTTTAGACACCTTCTCCTACGAGCAGTACTTC.

This clonotype was recorded many times. This chain connects TRBV10-2 to TRBJ2-7; 10 bases fit TRBD2. This CDR3 has 14 amino acids. Germline V lookup: CDR1 WSHSY, CDR2 SAAADI. Trimming took 3 bases from V and 6 from J; bases not matched to a gene: 5. The DNA for the CDR3 is TGCGCCAGCAGTGAAGCGGGAGGGCCCCCCGAGCAGTACTTC. This encodes CASSEAGGPPEQYF.

There are many counts of this clonotype. This chain joins TRBV6-1 and TRBJ1-2; D remains unclear. With 4 bases removed from V and 4 bases from J, the gap between germline ends came to 13 bases. CDR1 is MNHNS and CDR2 is SASEGT in the germline V gene. The CDR3 runs to 14 residues. The CDR3 loop reads CASSGQLEIYGYTF. In DNA, the CDR3 is TGTGCCAGCAGTGGTCAGTTGGAAATCTATGGCTACACCTTC.

The chain couples TRBV20-1 to TRBJ2-4; the D call may be TRBD1 or TRBD2 (5 bases each). CDR3 length equals 14 residues. With 5 bases removed from V and 3 bases from J, the gap between germline ends came to 14 bases. Germline CDR1 and CDR2: DFQATT and SNEGSKA (reference sequence). The CDR3 here is CSAVRDLGKNIQYF. The CDR3, as DNA: TGCAGTGCTGTACGGGACCTCGGCAAAAACATTCAGTACTTC.

This clonotype has a count of ten or more. This sequence joins TRBV15 and TRBJ2-1; D might be TRBD2 (6 bases). The CDR3 has 16 amino acids. Looked up from germline, CDR1 is LNHNV and CDR2 is YYDKDF (reference sequence). The V and J ends lost 3 bases and 2 bases respectively, with 14 bases between them. The CDR3 nucleotides are TGTGCCACCAGCAGGGTACTAGCCGCCCCCTACAATGAGCAGTTCTTC. Translated: CATSRVLAAPYNEQFF.

This clonotype was detected many times. This sequence joins TRBV7-3 and TRBJ2-2; no clear D gene. CDR1 is SGHTA and CDR2 is FQGTGA in the germline V gene. The CDR3 totals 15 residues. Trimming stripped 0 bases from V and 1 base from J, with 6 bases between. The CDR3 coding sequence is TGTGCCAGCAGCTTAACCGGCAAGAACACCGGGGAGCTGTTTTTT. As protein: CASSLTGKNTGELFF.

This clonotype was found many times. The chain has TRBV7-2 and TRBJ1-5; D remains unclear. Germline-derived CDR1 and CDR2 are SGHTA and FQGNSA. This CDR3 comprises 14 residues. V was clipped by 2 bases and J by 5 bases, with 10 bases between them. The CDR3 is CASSLSGSYQPQHF. The CDR3 nucleotides are TGTGCCAGCAGCTTATCGGGCAGCTATCAGCCCCAGCATTTT.

This clonotype has just a few counts. The V gene is TRBV12-3 or TRBV12-4, the J gene TRBJ1-2, with D tentatively TRBD1 (6 bases). V dropped 5 bases and J dropped 4 bases, with 17 bases sitting between them. This CDR3 contains 15 residues. The CDR3 DNA reads TGTGCCAGCAGTCTTAACGGAGGACAGACCTATGGCTACACCTTC. Amino acid sequence: CASSLNGGQTYGYTF.

This clonotype was recorded at least ten times. J is TRBJ1-6 and V is TRBV20-1, with TRBD1 matching 8 bases. The CDR3 runs 12 residues. V lost 8 bases to trimming and J lost 5 bases; unmatched junction nucleotides: 2. CDR1 is DFQATT, CDR2 SNEGSKA, per germline (reference sequence). The CDR3 sequence is CSTTGDNSPLHF. Here the CDR3 DNA reads TGCAGTACGACAGGGGATAATTCACCCCTCCACTTT.

The table lists this clonotype with many counts. The chain links TRBV11-2 to TRBJ2-4, with 10 bases that match TRBD2. Per the germline V gene, CDR1 is SGHAT and CDR2 is FQNNGV. The junction had 12 bases not matched to a gene; V was cut back by 3 bases and J by 7 bases. The CDR3 sequence is 17 residues long. The CDR3 loop is CASSFTPPSGSGNIQYF. DNA for the CDR3: TGTGCCAGCAGCTTTACCCCACCTAGCGGGAGCGGTAACATTCAGTACTTC.

This chain joins TRBV27 and TRBJ2-5; D is uncertain. Trimming shortened V by 1 base and J by 5 bases, and 8 bases separated the two germline ends. CDR3 length: 13 residues. In germline, CDR1 is MNHEY, CDR2 SMNVEV (reference sequence). The CDR3 loop is CASSLFPWETQYF. The CDR3 DNA sequence: TGTGCCAGCAGTTTATTCCCCTGGGAGACCCAGTACTTC.

This clonotype was seen repeatedly, ten times or more. The chain links TRBV6-5 to TRBJ2-7; TRBD2 agrees at 10 bases. V lost 4 bases, J lost 6 bases, and 6 bases stayed unmatched. CDR1 and CDR2 (germline): MNHEY, SVGAGI. The CDR3 consists of 14 residues. The CDR3 region has the DNA TGTGCCAGCAGTTTTCCGGGACTAGCGTTCGAGCAGTACTTC. This gives the protein CASSFPGLAFEQYF.

This clonotype came up many times. The chain employs TRBV29-1 and TRBJ1-1, with TRBD1 matching 9 bases. The CDR3 totals 14 residues. Germline lookup yields CDR1 SQVTM and CDR2 ANQGSEA. J was trimmed by 4 bases and V by 6 bases; bases with no gene match: 9. The CDR3 protein is CSVENRGRTTEAFF. CDR3 bases: TGCAGCGTGGAAAACAGGGGGCGAACCACTGAAGCTTTCTTT.

This clonotype was found many times. The rearrangement uses TRBV20-1 and TRBJ2-1; 13 bases align to TRBD2. Trimming took 5 bases from V and 7 from J; bases not matched to a gene: 8. This CDR3 spans 15 amino acids. Germline V gene sequence: CDR1 DFQATT, CDR2 SNEGSKA (reference sequence). CDR3 region: CSAYPGTSGTNEQFF. In DNA form, the CDR3 reads TGCAGTGCTTACCCCGGGACTAGCGGGACTAATGAGCAGTTCTTC.

This clonotype was seen more than once but under ten times. The rearrangement uses TRBV6-2 or TRBV6-3 and TRBJ2-1; D gene uncertain. Trimming cost V 5 bases and J 7 bases, with 12 bases left between them. This CDR3 comprises 13 residues. In germline, CDR1 is MNHEY, CDR2 SVGEGT. In DNA, the CDR3 is TGTGCCAGCAGTCAGACACGGTTGAATGAGCAGTTCTTC. Amino acids: CASSQTRLNEQFF.

V is TRBV10-3 and J is TRBJ1-5; D gene unclear. V dropped 8 bases and J dropped 3 bases, with 14 bases sitting between them. The germline CDR1 and CDR2 sequences are ENHRY and SYGVKD. This CDR3 spans 14 amino acids. The DNA for the CDR3 is TGTGCCATCGGCCCCGGGCTCACCAATCAGCCCCAGCATTTT. Its translation: CAIGPGLTNQPQHF.

This clonotype has at least ten counts. This chain joins TRBV7-9 and TRBJ2-2, with D perhaps matching TRBD1 (5 bases). V was trimmed by 5 bases and J by 3 bases, leaving 13 bases between them. The CDR3 is made up of 15 amino acids. Germline V gene lookup returns CDR1 SEHNR and CDR2 FQNEAQ (reference sequence). In DNA form, the CDR3 reads TGTGCCAGCAGCGTGGAGACAGCTTACACCGGGGAGCTGTTTTTT. Protein sequence: CASSVETAYTGELFF.

The CDR3 here is CASSGGAANQPQHF. DNA for the CDR3: TGTGCCAGCAGTGGGGGTGCCGCCAATCAGCCCCAGCATTTT. The chain recombines TRBV12-3 or TRBV12-4 with TRBJ1-5, with a tentative D call TRBD1 (5 bases). The CDR3 is 14 amino acids. The V and J ends lost 5 bases and 3 bases respectively, with 11 bases between them.

This clonotype has a count of ten or more. The chain is built from TRBV10-3 and TRBJ2-2; D gene unclear. Trimming shortened V by 3 bases and J by 1 base, and 6 bases separated the two germline ends. The germline CDR1 and CDR2 sequences are ENHRY and SYGVKD. The CDR3 is 14 residues long. CDR3 DNA sequence: TGTGCCATCAGTGATATCAGGAACACCGGGGAGCTGTTTTTT. This sequence encodes CAISDIRNTGELFF.

The chain carries TRBV6-1 and TRBJ1-5; 7 bases align to TRBD1. Germline values: CDR1 MNHNS, CDR2 SASEGT. CDR3 length equals 14 residues. The ends lost 6 bases at V and 1 base at J; junction bases unmatched: 3. CDR3 loop: CASRQGKSNQPQHF. The CDR3 DNA reads as TGTGCCAGCAGACAGGGGAAGAGCAATCAGCCCCAGCATTTT.

The gene calls are TRBV20-1 and TRBJ2-2; D is ambiguous. This CDR3 contains 15 residues. V was shortened by 3 bases and J by 3 bases, with 14 bases between the two germline ends. Germline values: CDR1 DFQATT, CDR2 SNEGSKA (reference sequence). CDR3 DNA sequence: TGCAGTGCTAGCTATTTTAGTGGCGACACCGGGGAGCTGTTTTTT. Its translation: CSASYFSGDTGELFF.

This clonotype has ten or more counts. This rearrangement joins TRBV6-1 to TRBJ2-7, with D unclear. Germline values: CDR1 MNHNS, CDR2 SASEGT. With 6 bases removed from V and 2 bases from J, the gap between germline ends came to 11 bases. The CDR3 totals 13 residues. CDR3 loop: CASSVGKTYEQYF. As DNA, the CDR3 is TGTGCCAGCAGCGTAGGGAAAACCTACGAGCAGTACTTC.

This clonotype was observed at least ten times. The genes are TRBV5-1 and TRBJ1-3; no firm D call. The germline gives CDR1 SGHRS, CDR2 YFSETQ. V was cut by 0 bases and J by 2 bases, with 15 bases left in between. This CDR3 spans 17 amino acids. CDR3 in amino acids: CASSLAPDRPPGNTIYF. The DNA for the CDR3 is TGCGCCAGCAGCTTGGCGCCAGACCGTCCTCCTGGAAACACCATATATTTT.

This clonotype was observed at least ten times. The chain couples TRBV29-1 to TRBJ2-7; TRBD2 might be the D (5 bases). Trimming stripped 4 bases from V and 3 bases from J, with 10 bases between. The CDR3 spans 12 residues. Germline assignment: CDR1 SQVTM and CDR2 ANQGSEA. The CDR3 reads CSVVGGSYEQYF. In nucleotides, the CDR3 is TGCAGCGTTGTGGGTGGGAGCTACGAGCAGTACTTC.

For this clonotype: A much more abundant neighbour one base away suggests this may be a read error. The chain employs TRBV6-6 and TRBJ2-7; the D gene is possibly TRBD2 (5 bases). This CDR3 is 13 amino acids long. In germline, CDR1 is MNHNY, CDR2 SVGAGI (reference sequence). CDR3 DNA sequence: TGTGCCAGCAGTAACTCCCACAGCGGCGAGCAGTACTTC. Translating it yields CASSNSHSGEQYF.

A few counts support this clonotype. CDR3 bases: TGTGCCAGCAGTGGTCTCGGGGCCCTCTATGGCTACACCTTC. Protein product: CASSGLGALYGYTF. The V gene is TRBV6-1, the J gene TRBJ1-2; weak D call: TRBD1 (5 bases). The CDR3 is 14 residues long. Trimming took 4 bases from V and 4 from J, leaving 13 bases between them. In germline, CDR1 is MNHNS, CDR2 SASEGT.

This clonotype was seen many times. This chain joins TRBV5-5 and TRBJ2-3, with a weak D call TRBD1 (6 bases). CDR3 length: 14 residues. Trimming took 4 bases from V and 2 from J, leaving 11 bases between them. From germline, CDR1 is SGHKS and CDR2 YYEKEE (reference sequence). DNA for the CDR3: TGTGCCAGCAGCGATGGACAGACCACAGATACGCAGTATTTT. It yields the protein CASSDGQTTDTQYF.

This clonotype was counted a few times. The chain is built from TRBV29-1 and TRBJ2-2; unclear D gene. CDR3 length: 14 residues. Germline V gene sequence: CDR1 SQVTM, CDR2 ANQGSEA. Trimming shortened V by 4 bases and J by 5 bases, and 14 bases separated the two germline ends. The CDR3 region is CSVASTPLTGELFF. The CDR3 DNA reads as TGCAGCGTTGCTTCGACTCCACTTACCGGGGAGCTGTTTTTT.

The sample holds many counts of this clonotype. The V gene is TRBV7-9, the J gene TRBJ2-3, with TRBD2 matching 8 bases. Germline CDR1 reads SEHNR; CDR2 reads FQNEAQ (reference sequence). CDR3 length equals 15 residues. Trimming cost V 1 base and J 3 bases; bases outside gene matches: 3. The chain's CDR3 is CASSLEGLGTDTQYF. In DNA, the CDR3 is TGTGCCAGCAGCTTAGAGGGACTAGGTACAGATACGCAGTATTTT.

This clonotype was found many times. The rearrangement uses TRBV20-1 and TRBJ1-1; TRBD1 might be the D (5 bases). The CDR3 extends over 13 amino acids. Trimming took off 1 base at V and 3 bases at J, with 9 bases between the two ends. CDR1 is DFQATT, CDR2 SNEGSKA, per germline (reference sequence). The DNA of the CDR3 is TGCAGTGCTAGAGCCCAGGGAGACACTGAAGCTTTCTTT. Protein sequence: CSARAQGDTEAFF.